This T cell receptor beta chain derives from a study of cytomegalovirus exposure and HLA in healthy donors. Broader study findings: Segments of the TCR beta V type were, in most cases, productive about 90% or about 30% of the time in an earlier analysis. The classifier was said to identify cytomegalovirus status with high specificity and sensitivity.

PCR used 60 Vbeta primers and 13 Jbeta primers. The repertoire was sequenced with immunoSEQ multiplex PCR; TCRdb's copy has only in-frame clones and lacks some. The sample has 170,000 or so clones; about four fifths are singletons. A word on this clone: The antigen is undetermined.

The V and J ends lost 5 bases and 9 bases respectively, with 26 bases between them. Looked up from germline, CDR1 is SGHNT and CDR2 is YENEEA. The CDR3 has 17 amino acids. This receptor was obtained from a male donor in good health and CMV-seronegative. The sequenced sample consisted of PBMCs. This chain links TRBV11-3 with TRBJ2-1; tentative D call: TRBD2 (5 bases). The CDR3 here is CASSPSTGFLVSSEQFF. The CDR3 coding sequence is TGTGCCAGCAGCCCATCGACGGGGTTCCTAGTATCCAGTGAGCAGTTCTTC.